Given below is one T cell receptor (beta chain) in context. The specificity of this receptor is unknown. Base qualities are not provided; no much larger clone lies one nucleotide away. The collaborating institutions used their own protocols to collect whole blood in K2EDTA tubes. For TCRbeta analysis, collaborators shipped samples as frozen whole blood, isolated PBMCs, or DNA extracted from either of those sample types. The immunoSEQ Assay, a bias-controlled multiplex PCR, was used to amplify TCRbeta CDR3 regions from genomic DNA. On the authors' methods: Nucleated cell counts per sample were estimated from amplification of reference gene primers within the assay. Sequence reads were collapsed and filtered to measure the absolute abundance of every unique TCRbeta CDR3 rearrangement. For each sample, productive Simpson clonality was calculated as the square root of Simpson's diversity index across productive rearrangements. TCRdb limited this immuneACCESS table to in-frame rearrangements with V and J called. A share of clones is missing; checked studies link under half to unresolved V genes, and the rest is unexplained. From that table come the V and J calls and clone size; the DNA was used to work out D and trimming. The sample table shows 100,000 to 110,000 clones, and around 85% are seen once. Together, the top ten hold around 13% of the sample.

This sample is part of a study of blood T cell repertoires in COVID-19 (dated by TCRdb to the early 2020s). A note on the overall study: Samples covering the acute and convalescent phases of COVID-19 were provided by collaborators in the United States, Italy and Spain. The prospective study material was composed of cDNA or gDNA derived from T cells, B-cell-depleted T cells, or PBMCs. Deeply sampled blood TCRbeta repertoires from subjects exposed to, actively infected with, or recovered from COVID-19 were included in the dataset. The repertoires were released in a freely available public database meant as a resource for research on the immune response to SARS-CoV-2. The samples were drawn from two sources: the first 160 participants of the ongoing ImmuneRACE study, and 950 to 1,500 subjects contributed by 6 global collaborators. A de-identified subject ID, COVID-19 status, age in years and sex were almost always included in the sample metadata. Where available, HLA class I and class II types were obtained from metadata supplied by the sample provider rather than from assay-based typing.

The paper's findings and limits, for the study overall: Clinical and demographic metadata were provided uncurated, with the amount varying by source and participant.

CDR1 and CDR2 are drawn from the germline V gene: SGHTA, FQGNSA. There are 17 amino acids in the CDR3, from cysteine to phenylalanine inclusive. The kept DNA is CDR3 alone, 51 bases in frame from the first base. V is cut back by 4 bases and J by 2 bases, with 12 bases in the junction unmatched. The source of this sequence is a human donor in a cohort sampled during active COVID-19. This receptor chain uses TRBV7-2 and TRBJ2-7, and TRBD2 aligns with 9 junction nucleotides. What was sequenced was peripheral blood. DNA sequence: TGTGCCAGCAGCTCGGGGGACCTAGCGGGGCGGACCTACGAGCAGTACTTC. It translates as CASSSGDLAGRTYEQYF.